The 20 T cell receptor beta chains listed next were all sequenced from one sample in a study of untreated major depressive disorder. Assay: immunoSEQ multiplex PCR; the TCRdb copy retains only in-frame clones and omits some. The sample lists nearly 20,000 clones; around 85% were seen once. Material for sequencing was CD4+ T cells from PBMCs. The receptors were gathered from a woman aged 25-40 years in good health.

The rearrangement joins TRBV7-9 to TRBJ2-7; TRBD2 matches at 9 bases. V lost 1 base and J lost 4; bases outside the gene matches: 5. Germline V gene sequence: CDR1 SEHNR, CDR2 FQNEAQ (reference sequence). The CDR3 runs 15 residues. The CDR3 bases are TGTGCCAGCAGCTTAGGTGGTAGCGGGAGTTACGAGCAGTACTTC. It yields the protein CASSLGGSGSYEQYF.

The V and J genes are TRBV6-5 and TRBJ2-7; no definite D call. Per the germline V gene, CDR1 is MNHEY and CDR2 is SVGAGI. V lost 0 bases and J lost 3, with 6 bases in between. The CDR3 is 13 amino acids. This CDR3 is CASSYSPSYEQYF. CDR3 bases: TGTGCCAGCAGTTACTCGCCGAGCTACGAGCAGTACTTC.

The chain recombines TRBV5-6 with TRBJ2-7; 7 bases agree with TRBD1. CDR1 and CDR2 from the germline V gene are SGHDT and YYEEEE. J was trimmed by 5 bases and V by 2 bases; bases with no gene match: 7. The CDR3 is made up of 14 amino acids. As DNA, the CDR3 is TGTGCCAGCAGCTTTGACAGGGCCCTTAACGAGCAGTACTTC. This encodes CASSFDRALNEQYF.

The table lists this clone with a count of one. The chain links TRBV5-1 to TRBJ2-4; 8 positions agree with TRBD2. The V and J ends lost 1 base and 0 bases, in that order; junction bases with no gene match: 0. The germline CDR1 and CDR2 sequences are SGHRS and YFSETQ. The CDR3 totals 15 residues. The CDR3 region is CASSLSGGAKNIQYF. In DNA form, the CDR3 reads TGCGCCAGCAGCTTGAGCGGGGGAGCCAAAAACATTCAGTACTTC.

J is TRBJ1-5 and V is TRBV11-2; possibly TRBD1 for D (6 bases). V was pared by 5 bases and J by 2 bases, with 13 bases between. Germline CDR1 is SGHAT and CDR2 is FQNNGV. This CDR3 has 15 amino acids. This CDR3 is CASSQQGLGNQPQHF. CDR3 nucleotide sequence: TGTGCCAGCAGCCAACAGGGTTTGGGCAATCAGCCCCAGCATTTT.

V and J are TRBV10-3 and TRBJ2-7, with D possibly TRBD1 on 6 matching bases. Trimming left V 6 bases short and J 4 bases short, with 16 bases between. Germline CDR1 ENHRY, CDR2 SYGVKD. CDR3 length equals 14 residues. The DNA for the CDR3 is TGTGCCATCAGCCGGGACACCGGAGAGTACGAGCAGTACTTC. Translation gives CAISRDTGEYEQYF.

V gene TRBV7-2 combines with J gene TRBJ1-5; D call uncertain. V was pared by 5 bases and J by 4 bases, with 6 bases between. The CDR3 is 12 residues long. Looked up from germline, CDR1 is SGHTA and CDR2 is FQGNSA. The CDR3 is CASSRLNQPQHF. CDR3 nucleotide sequence: TGTGCCAGCAGCCGGTTAAATCAGCCCCAGCATTTT.

V is TRBV7-2 and J is TRBJ2-2; no clear D. V lost 5 bases and J 8 bases, leaving 9 bases between the germline ends. The CDR3 loop spans 12 amino acids. The germline CDR1 and CDR2 sequences are SGHTA and FQGNSA. CDR3 loop: CASSREEGELFF. In DNA form, the CDR3 reads TGTGCCAGCAGCCGCGAAGAGGGGGAGCTGTTTTTT.

The V call is TRBV18, the J call TRBJ1-1; D is unresolved. With 5 bases removed from V and 1 base from J, the gap between germline ends came to 8 bases. CDR1 is KGHSH and CDR2 is LQKENI in the germline V gene. The CDR3 totals 13 residues. The CDR3 is CASSWNANTEAFF. Here the CDR3 DNA reads TGTGCCAGCTCATGGAACGCGAACACTGAAGCTTTCTTT.

This clone came up once. The chain has TRBV4-2 and TRBJ2-5; D possibly uses TRBD1 or TRBD2 (6 bases each). The germline V gene encodes CDR1 LGHNA and CDR2 YNFKEQ. This CDR3 has 14 residues. V lost 0 bases and J 5 bases, leaving 10 bases between the germline ends. CDR3 sequence reads: CASSQDRGRETQYF. For the CDR3, the DNA is TGTGCCAGCAGCCAAGATCGGGGGCGTGAGACCCAGTACTTC.

As to this clone: The same CDR3 can be traced to other DNA sequences in this sample. The genes are TRBV28 and TRBJ2-3; D is perhaps TRBD2 (6 bases). V dropped 4 bases and J dropped 0 bases, with 8 bases sitting between them. There are 14 residues in the CDR3. Germline V gene lookup returns CDR1 MDHEN and CDR2 SYDVKM. This chain's CDR3 is CASSSGTSTDTQYF. DNA for the CDR3: TGTGCCAGCAGTTCAGGGACTAGCACAGATACGCAGTATTTT.

The rearrangement uses TRBV7-3 and TRBJ2-3; D ambiguous. CDR1 and CDR2 from the germline V gene are SGHTA and FQGTGA. Trimming cost V 2 bases and J 3 bases, with 9 bases left between them. The CDR3 loop spans 14 amino acids. CDR3 nucleotides: TGTGCCAGCAGCTTACTTGCCCCAACAGATACGCAGTATTTT. Its translation is CASSLLAPTDTQYF.

The chain employs TRBV28 and TRBJ2-1; TRBD1 or TRBD2 may be the D gene (7 bases each). CDR3 length equals 14 residues. V dropped 8 bases and J dropped 5 bases, with 16 bases sitting between them. Germline assignment: CDR1 MDHEN and CDR2 SYDVKM. This CDR3 reads CASGRGGLDNEQFF. CDR3 in DNA: TGTGCCAGCGGCAGGGGGGGACTGGACAATGAGCAGTTCTTC.

V gene TRBV9 combines with J gene TRBJ2-3, with TRBD2 as a possible D gene (6 bases). CDR3 length: 15 residues. Per germline, CDR1 SGDLS and CDR2 YYNGEE. Trimming took off 4 bases at V and 0 bases at J, with 12 bases between the two ends. CDR3 sequence: CASSPRSGSTDTQYF. The CDR3 nucleotides read TGTGCCAGCAGCCCCCGGAGCGGGAGCACAGATACGCAGTATTTT.

The CDR3 coding sequence is TGTGCCAGCAGGCGGGAGGGTACAGATACGCAGTATTTT. This translates into CASRREGTDTQYF. This chain links TRBV6-1 with TRBJ2-3; TRBD2 aligns across 9 bases. The CDR3 is made up of 13 amino acids. J lost 3 bases, V lost 6 bases, and 1 base had no gene match. Germline V gene lookup returns CDR1 MNHNS and CDR2 SASEGT.

The genes are TRBV28 and TRBJ1-3; no clear D. Trimming removed 2 bases from V and 4 bases from J, with 12 bases in between. The CDR3 totals 15 residues. From germline, CDR1 is MDHEN and CDR2 SYDVKM. DNA of the CDR3: TGTGCCAGCAGTTTAGACCCCTCGGGCGGAAACACCATATATTTT. Residues: CASSLDPSGGNTIYF. Using reference TRBV28 and TRBJ1-3 for the parts outside the CDR3, the full variable domain is DVKVTQSSRYLVKRTGEKVFLECVQDMDHENMFWYRQDPGLGLRLIYFSYDVKMKEKGDIPEGYSVSREKKERFSLILESASTNQTSMYLCASSLDPSGGNTIYFGEGSWLTVV.

The chain links TRBV29-1 to TRBJ2-5, with 12 bases lining up with TRBD2. There are 15 residues in the CDR3. CDR1 and CDR2 from the germline V gene are SQVTM and ANQGSEA. The ends lost 2 bases at V and 5 bases at J; junction bases unmatched: 6. The CDR3 is CSVETLAGGRETQYF. CDR3 in DNA: TGCAGCGTTGAAACGCTAGCGGGAGGGAGGGAGACCCAGTACTTC.

V gene TRBV18 combines with J gene TRBJ2-1, with 16 bases identical to TRBD2. CDR1 and CDR2 from the germline V gene are KGHSH and LQKENI. The CDR3 consists of 18 residues. The V gene end was trimmed by 3 bases and the J gene end by 7 bases; junction bases not matched to a gene: 9. The CDR3: CASSPLTAGLAGGNEQFF. The CDR3 DNA reads TGTGCCAGCTCACCCCTGACGGCGGGACTAGCGGGAGGGAATGAGCAGTTCTTC. Based on the CDR3 plus reference TRBV18 and TRBJ2-1, the full variable domain is NAGVMQNPRHLVRRRGQEARLRCSPMKGHSHVYWYRQLPEEGLKFMVYLQKENIIDESGMPKERFSAEFPKEGPSILRIQQVVRGDSAAYFCASSPLTAGLAGGNEQFFGPGTRLTVL.

The V gene is TRBV5-1, the J gene TRBJ2-7; TRBD1 aligns across 11 bases. Germline V CDR1 and CDR2: SGHRS, YFSETQ. The CDR3 spans 14 residues. The V segment lost 4 bases and the J segment 7 bases; nucleotides outside the gene matches: 7. CDR3 protein: CASSPGQGVVEQYF. CDR3 coding DNA: TGCGCCAGCAGCCCGGGACAGGGGGTTGTGGAGCAGTACTTC.

The V call is TRBV6-5, the J call TRBJ1-1, with D unclear. Germline lookup yields CDR1 MNHEY and CDR2 SVGAGI. Trimming pared 0 bases from V and 10 bases from J, leaving 9 bases between. The CDR3 is made up of 12 amino acids. CDR3: CASSYSGSVAFF. The DNA for the CDR3 is TGTGCCAGCAGTTACTCGGGGTCCGTAGCTTTCTTT.